Reported below is one T cell receptor beta chain. What it recognizes is unknown. The data were taken from a study of T cells in Graves' hyperthyroidism and ophthalmopathy. About the study: Prior to any treatment, at the point of initial diagnosis, peripheral blood was collected. Study-wide results and caveats: A median 6.5 months before onset, the model predicted ophthalmopathy.

Germline trimming cut 6 bases from V and 4 bases from J; bases unmatched to any gene: 6. The germline CDR1 and CDR2 sequences are MDHEN and SYDVKM. The CDR3 has 14 residues. TCR beta CDR3 regions were amplified from RNA transcripts. A first-round RT-PCR of the TCR CDR3 used the HTBI primer set. MiXCR, run by TCRdb on the multiplex PCR reads, gives a single entry per CDR3 protein. The sample lists 500,000 to 550,000 distinct CDR3 sequences, just under 20% occurring once. The specimen sequenced was blood. The J gene is TRBJ1-5, the V gene TRBV28; 7 nucleotides match TRBD1. The clonotype comes from a man aged 40-49 years with Graves' ophthalmopathy. The CDR3: CASRPSGQNQPQHF. CDR3 in DNA: TGTGCCAGCAGGCCCTCGGGACAGAATCAGCCCCAGCATTTT.